Given below is one T cell receptor beta chain in context. Its specificity is unknown. The CDR3 spans 17 residues. CDR1 and CDR2 from the germline V gene are SGHVS and FNYEAQ. 5' RACE with UMI labels generated the TRB cDNA libraries. TCRdb reprocessed the 5' RACE reads and reports one entry per CDR3 protein, with no DNA. Its table records some 130,000 distinct CDR3 sequences. The source of the sample is a study of CXCR3-negative and CXCR3-positive naive CD8 T cells. Study-wide findings and caveats: PBMCs showed partially decreased CXCR3 expression after cryopreservation, and most assays used fresh PBMCs. Similar levels of surface CD5 were seen between naive subsets; TCR strength was inferred from TRB CDR3 properties.

Phenotypically, naive CD8+ T cells corresponded to CD45RO-CCR7+CD27+CD95-. Sequencing input: naive CXCR3- CD8+ T cells from blood. Sample subset: CD45RO-CCR7+CD27+CD95- naive CD8+ T cells lacking CXCR3 (TNR3-). This receptor was obtained from a human donor in good health. Some clones in this sample may be carry-over from other donors' samples. V is TRBV7-6 and J is TRBJ2-3; TCRdb's D call, TRBD1, is unchecked because there is no DNA. CDR3 amino acids: CASSLRAGAVFTDTQYF.